The 2 T cell receptor beta chains reported below all come from one sample, sequenced in a study of T-cell memory formation after mild COVID-19. TCRdb ran MiXCR on the 5' RACE reads and lists one entry per CDR3 protein. The repertoire consists of around 50,000 distinct CDR3 sequences, with around 12% occurring once and the leading ten covering approximately 25%. The sequenced sample was PBMCs or a T cell subset sorted from them (not recorded which). The receptor set was obtained from a man younger than 35 who had mild COVID-19 (a few samples of this study predate the infection). Cell type and time point are not known.

In its sample, this clonotype was seen a few times. V and J are TRBV3-1 and TRBJ1-5, with TRBD1 as a possible D gene (5 bases). CDR3 size: 15 residues. Germline V gene lookup returns CDR1 LGHDT and CDR2 YNNKEL (reference sequence). V lost 5 bases and J 2 bases, leaving 13 bases between the germline ends. The CDR3 region has the DNA TGTGCCAGCAGCGGGACCTGGGGAGGCAATCAGCCCCAGCATTTT. Amino acids: CASSGTWGGNQPQHF.

The chain is built from TRBV5-1 and TRBJ1-3, with TRBD1 identical over 7 bases. V lost 4 bases, J lost 6 bases, and 10 bases stayed unmatched. Germline lookup yields CDR1 SGHRS and CDR2 YFSETQ. The CDR3 loop spans 15 amino acids. The CDR3 bases are TGCGCCAGCAGCCCGACTGGGGGACAGCAAAACACCATATATTTT. Protein product: CASSPTGGQQNTIYF.